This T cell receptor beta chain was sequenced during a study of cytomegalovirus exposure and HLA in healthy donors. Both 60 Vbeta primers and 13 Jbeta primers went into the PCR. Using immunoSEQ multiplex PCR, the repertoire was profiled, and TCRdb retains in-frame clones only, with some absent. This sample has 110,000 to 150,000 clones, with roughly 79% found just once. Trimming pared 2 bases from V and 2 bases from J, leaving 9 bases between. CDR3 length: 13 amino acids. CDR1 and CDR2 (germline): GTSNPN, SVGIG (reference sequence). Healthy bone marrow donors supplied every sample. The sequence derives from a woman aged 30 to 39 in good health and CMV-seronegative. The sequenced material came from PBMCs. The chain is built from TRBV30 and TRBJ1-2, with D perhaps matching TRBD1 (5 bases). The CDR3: CAWSLGGNYGYTF. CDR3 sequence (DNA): TGTGCCTGGAGTCTGGGGGGGAACTATGGCTACACCTTC.